This is a list of T cell receptor beta chains from one sample in a study of OX40 agonist ivuxolimab in advanced cancers. Sequenced by immunoSEQ multiplex PCR; TCRdb stores in-frame clones only, minus some. The table shows around 76,000 clones, with roughly 80% occurring only once. The sequences come from CD4+ or CD8+ T cells sorted from blood, collected in a trial of the OX40 agonist ivuxolimab. These receptor sequences come from an adult with an advanced solid tumor such as melanoma, head and neck, liver or kidney cancer. CDR3s include the opening cysteine and the closing phenylalanine or tryptophan. The order of the fields is CDR3 protein, CDR3 DNA, J gene, CDR3 length, clone size, V gene, D gene. A D gene is named only where the DNA matches it firmly. Not all rows give a size; the values are once, few, many and, for expanded clones, a class.

CDR3aa: CASSLGQSGTEAFF
CDR3nt: TGTGCCAGCAGCTTAGGGCAGTCGGGCACTGAAGCTTTCTTT
j_gene: TRBJ1-1
len: 14
abundance: NA
v_gene: TRBV7-9
d_gene: NA

CDR3aa: CASTRTGGSSQPQHF
CDR3nt: TGTGCCAGCACCAGGACAGGGGGAAGTAGTCAGCCCCAGCATTTT
j_gene: TRBJ1-5
len: 15
abundance: NA
v_gene: TRBV2
d_gene: TRBD1

CDR3aa: CASNRRGGWMNTEAFF
CDR3nt: TGTGCCAGTAATAGGAGGGGGGGATGGATGAACACTGAAGCTTTCTTT
j_gene: TRBJ1-1
len: 16
abundance: NA
v_gene: TRBV19
d_gene: NA

CDR3aa: CASSPQTGVAYEQYF
CDR3nt: TGTGCCAGCAGCCCCCAGACAGGGGTGGCCTACGAGCAGTACTTC
j_gene: TRBJ2-7
len: 15
abundance: NA
v_gene: TRBV7-2
d_gene: TRBD1

CDR3aa: CASSYSDTQYF
CDR3nt: TGTGCCAGCAGTTACTCGGATACCCAGTACTTC
j_gene: TRBJ2-5
len: 11
abundance: NA
v_gene: TRBV6-6
d_gene: NA

CDR3aa: CASGYYNEQFF
CDR3nt: TGTGCCAGCGGGTACTACAATGAGCAGTTCTTC
j_gene: TRBJ2-1
len: 11
abundance: NA
v_gene: TRBV6-6
d_gene: NA

CDR3aa: CASTAGTTLNEQFF
CDR3nt: TGTGCCAGCACCGCCGGGACTACCCTCAATGAGCAGTTCTTC
j_gene: TRBJ2-1
len: 14
abundance: NA
v_gene: TRBV6-6
d_gene: TRBD2

CDR3aa: CASGTGAYEQYF
CDR3nt: TGTGCCAGTGGGACAGGAGCCTACGAGCAGTACTTC
j_gene: TRBJ2-7
len: 12
abundance: NA
v_gene: TRBV5-5
d_gene: TRBD1

CDR3aa: CASSFLPVDREMTEAFF
CDR3nt: TGTGCCAGCAGTTTTTTACCCGTAGACAGGGAAATGACTGAAGCTTTCTTT
j_gene: TRBJ1-1
len: 17
abundance: NA
v_gene: TRBV27
d_gene: TRBD1

CDR3aa: CASSPSGQGGSPLHF
CDR3nt: TGTGCCAGCAGCCCATCGGGACAGGGGGGTTCACCCCTCCACTTT
j_gene: TRBJ1-6
len: 15
abundance: once
v_gene: TRBV11-3
d_gene: TRBD1

CDR3aa: CASTPQTGNSPLHF
CDR3nt: TGCGCCAGCACCCCGCAGACCGGGAATTCACCCCTCCACTTT
j_gene: TRBJ1-6
len: 14
abundance: NA
v_gene: TRBV5-1
d_gene: NA

CDR3aa: CASSRYGGFGQPQHF
CDR3nt: TGTGCCAGCAGCCGATACGGGGGGTTTGGTCAGCCCCAGCATTTT
j_gene: TRBJ1-5
len: 15
abundance: NA
v_gene: TRBV11-2
d_gene: NA

CDR3aa: CASSTTFGTVEGYGYTF
CDR3nt: TGTGCCAGTAGTACTACCTTCGGGACAGTGGAGGGCTATGGCTACACCTTC
j_gene: TRBJ1-2
len: 17
abundance: few
v_gene: TRBV19
d_gene: TRBD1

CDR3aa: CASSFPVGGVGSGNTIYF
CDR3nt: TGTGCCAGCAGCTTCCCTGTGGGAGGGGTAGGGTCTGGAAACACCATATATTTT
j_gene: TRBJ1-3
len: 18
abundance: NA
v_gene: TRBV7-8
d_gene: NA

CDR3aa: CASSPNSGGTGELFF
CDR3nt: TGTGCCAGCAGCCCGAATAGCGGGGGGACCGGGGAGCTGTTTTTT
j_gene: TRBJ2-2
len: 15
abundance: few
v_gene: TRBV11-2
d_gene: TRBD2

CDR3aa: CASSSPRQGGSLNTEAFF
CDR3nt: TGTGCCAGCAGCTCACCCAGACAGGGAGGAAGCTTGAACACTGAAGCTTTCTTT
j_gene: TRBJ1-1
len: 18
abundance: NA
v_gene: TRBV7-2
d_gene: TRBD1

CDR3aa: CASSPLVRGPRSSYNEQFF
CDR3nt: TGCGCCAGCAGTCCCCTCGTCAGGGGCCCACGAAGCTCCTACAATGAGCAGTTCTTC
j_gene: TRBJ2-1
len: 19
abundance: NA
v_gene: TRBV4-1
d_gene: NA

CDR3aa: CASHSGPTSSPLHF
CDR3nt: TGTGCAAGTCATTCCGGTCCTACAAGTTCACCCCTCCACTTT
j_gene: TRBJ1-6
len: 14
abundance: NA
v_gene: TRBV19
d_gene: NA

CDR3aa: CASRGFGNIQYF
CDR3nt: TGTGCCAGTAGGGGGTTCGGAAACATTCAGTACTTC
j_gene: TRBJ2-4
len: 12
abundance: NA
v_gene: TRBV19
d_gene: NA

CDR3aa: CASKERDEQFF
CDR3nt: TGTGCCAGCAAAGAGAGGGATGAGCAGTTCTTC
j_gene: TRBJ2-1
len: 11
abundance: NA
v_gene: TRBV6-1
d_gene: NA

CDR3aa: CASSAILAGEETQYF
CDR3nt: TGTGCCAGCAGTGCAATACTAGCGGGGGAGGAGACCCAGTACTTC
j_gene: TRBJ2-5
len: 15
abundance: NA
v_gene: TRBV2
d_gene: TRBD2

CDR3aa: CASSESPGKSAFF
CDR3nt: TGCGCCAGCAGTGAGTCACCGGGGAAGTCAGCTTTCTTT
j_gene: TRBJ1-1
len: 13
abundance: few
v_gene: TRBV10-2
d_gene: NA

CDR3aa: CASSSPPTGGYEQYF
CDR3nt: TGTGCCAGCAGTTCCCCACCTACGGGAGGCTACGAGCAGTACTTC
j_gene: TRBJ2-7
len: 15
abundance: NA
v_gene: TRBV27
d_gene: TRBD2

CDR3aa: CASSLRADAYNEQFF
CDR3nt: TGTGCCAGCAGCCTGCGGGCGGACGCCTACAATGAGCAGTTCTTC
j_gene: TRBJ2-1
len: 15
abundance: NA
v_gene: TRBV4-2
d_gene: NA

CDR3aa: CASSFWTSGRNEQFF
CDR3nt: TGTGCCAGCAGCTTTTGGACTAGCGGGAGAAATGAGCAGTTCTTC
j_gene: TRBJ2-1
len: 15
abundance: NA
v_gene: TRBV7-9
d_gene: TRBD2

CDR3aa: CAWTSRTWGPEQYF
CDR3nt: TGTGCCTGGACCTCCCGGACATGGGGTCCTGAGCAGTACTTC
j_gene: TRBJ2-7
len: 14
abundance: NA
v_gene: TRBV30
d_gene: NA

CDR3aa: CASSSGGGSAAKNIQYF
CDR3nt: TGTGCCAGCAGCTCCGGAGGCGGGAGCGCAGCCAAAAACATTCAGTACTTC
j_gene: TRBJ2-4
len: 17
abundance: NA
v_gene: TRBV7-3
d_gene: TRBD2

CDR3aa: CASSQDRADYGYTF
CDR3nt: TGTGCCAGCAGCCAAGATCGGGCAGACTATGGCTACACCTTC
j_gene: TRBJ1-2
len: 14
abundance: NA
v_gene: TRBV14
d_gene: NA

CDR3aa: CASRTQDTQYF
CDR3nt: TGTGCCAGCCGAACCCAGGATACGCAGTATTTT
j_gene: TRBJ2-3
len: 11
abundance: few
v_gene: TRBV18
d_gene: NA

CDR3aa: CASSLSFAVGTDTQYF
CDR3nt: TGTGCCAGCAGCTTGTCGTTTGCGGTGGGCACAGATACGCAGTATTTT
j_gene: TRBJ2-3
len: 16
abundance: NA
v_gene: TRBV5-4
d_gene: NA

CDR3aa: CASSAPDRAWGYTF
CDR3nt: TGTGCCAGCAGCGCGCCGGACAGGGCATGGGGCTACACCTTC
j_gene: TRBJ1-2
len: 14
abundance: few
v_gene: TRBV9
d_gene: TRBD1

CDR3aa: CASSPRPAPGYF
CDR3nt: TGTGCCAGCTCACCCCGTCCGGCACCGGGGTACTTC
j_gene: TRBJ2-7
len: 12
abundance: NA
v_gene: TRBV18
d_gene: NA

CDR3aa: CASSITGMNSPLHF
CDR3nt: TGTGCCAGTAGTATAACAGGCATGAATTCACCCCTCCACTTT
j_gene: TRBJ1-6
len: 14
abundance: few
v_gene: TRBV19
d_gene: NA

CDR3aa: CASSPEGRDGYTF
CDR3nt: TGTGCCAGCTCACCAGAGGGTAGGGATGGCTACACCTTC
j_gene: TRBJ1-2
len: 13
abundance: NA
v_gene: TRBV18
d_gene: NA

CDR3aa: CASSLRQGGETQYF
CDR3nt: TGTGCCAGCAGCTTGCGTCAGGGAGGAGAGACCCAGTACTTC
j_gene: TRBJ2-5
len: 14
abundance: NA
v_gene: TRBV5-6
d_gene: NA

CDR3aa: CASSVWTGNEQFF
CDR3nt: TGTGCCAGCAGCGTTTGGACAGGGAATGAGCAGTTCTTC
j_gene: TRBJ2-1
len: 13
abundance: NA
v_gene: TRBV7-3
d_gene: TRBD1

CDR3aa: CASSTDPLGDTQYF
CDR3nt: TGTGCCAGCAGCACCGACCCCTTGGGGGATACGCAGTATTTT
j_gene: TRBJ2-3
len: 14
abundance: NA
v_gene: TRBV7-7
d_gene: NA

CDR3aa: CASSLAPGSYYEQYF
CDR3nt: TGCGCCAGCAGCTTAGCCCCTGGGAGTTACTACGAGCAGTACTTC
j_gene: TRBJ2-7
len: 15
abundance: NA
v_gene: TRBV5-1
d_gene: NA

CDR3aa: CASSLNYGANEKLFF
CDR3nt: TGTGCCAGCAGCCTCAACTACGGTGCGAATGAAAAACTGTTTTTT
j_gene: TRBJ1-4
len: 15
abundance: NA
v_gene: TRBV6-5
d_gene: NA

CDR3aa: CASNRKGNTGELFF
CDR3nt: TGTGCCAGCAACCGGAAAGGGAACACCGGGGAGCTGTTTTTT
j_gene: TRBJ2-2
len: 14
abundance: NA
v_gene: TRBV5-5
d_gene: NA

CDR3aa: CASSLEDINNSPLHF
CDR3nt: TGCGCCAGCAGCTTGGAGGACATAAATAATTCACCCCTCCACTTT
j_gene: TRBJ1-6
len: 15
abundance: NA
v_gene: TRBV5-1
d_gene: NA

CDR3aa: CASSRRQSLGTGELFF
CDR3nt: TGTGCCAGCAGCCGAAGACAGAGCCTGGGGACCGGGGAGCTGTTTTTT
j_gene: TRBJ2-2
len: 16
abundance: NA
v_gene: TRBV5-6
d_gene: NA

CDR3aa: CASSYREIGEQYF
CDR3nt: TGTGCCAGCAGTTACAGGGAGATCGGCGAGCAGTACTTC
j_gene: TRBJ2-7
len: 13
abundance: NA
v_gene: TRBV6-5
d_gene: NA

CDR3aa: CASSQGGLAGGYEQFF
CDR3nt: TGTGCCAGCAGCCAAGGTGGTCTAGCGGGAGGCTATGAGCAGTTCTTC
j_gene: TRBJ2-1
len: 16
abundance: NA
v_gene: TRBV4-2
d_gene: TRBD2

CDR3aa: CASGDRRGGVYEQYF
CDR3nt: TGTGCCAGCGGGGATAGGCGGGGGGGCGTGTACGAGCAGTACTTC
j_gene: TRBJ2-7
len: 15
abundance: NA
v_gene: TRBV27
d_gene: TRBD2

CDR3aa: CASRGTGFNSPLHF
CDR3nt: TGTGCCAGCAGAGGGACAGGCTTTAATTCACCCCTCCACTTT
j_gene: TRBJ1-6
len: 14
abundance: many
v_gene: TRBV2
d_gene: TRBD1

CDR3aa: CASSPGQGVDTQYF
CDR3nt: TGTGCCAGCAGCCCGGGACAGGGCGTGGATACGCAGTATTTT
j_gene: TRBJ2-3
len: 14
abundance: NA
v_gene: TRBV11-3
d_gene: TRBD1

CDR3aa: CASSTRWGQGSHGYTF
CDR3nt: TGTGCCAGCAGCACCCGATGGGGACAGGGCAGTCATGGCTACACCTTC
j_gene: TRBJ1-2
len: 16
abundance: NA
v_gene: TRBV5-4
d_gene: TRBD1

CDR3aa: CASSLGQGREKLFF
CDR3nt: TGTGCCAGCAGCTTGGGACAGGGTCGGGAAAAACTGTTTTTT
j_gene: TRBJ1-4
len: 14
abundance: NA
v_gene: TRBV5-5
d_gene: TRBD1

CDR3aa: CASLVGTSGYNEQFF
CDR3nt: TGTGCCAGCTTGGTGGGGACTAGCGGTTACAATGAGCAGTTCTTC
j_gene: TRBJ2-1
len: 15
abundance: few
v_gene: TRBV6-1
d_gene: TRBD2

CDR3aa: CASTPGGGGLLRQPQHF
CDR3nt: TGTGCCAGTACCCCCGGGGGTGGGGGGCTACTCAGGCAGCCCCAGCATTTT
j_gene: TRBJ1-5
len: 17
abundance: once
v_gene: TRBV19
d_gene: NA

CDR3aa: CASSPFSLGYTF
CDR3nt: TGTGCCAGCAGCCCCTTTTCTCTCGGCTACACCTTC
j_gene: TRBJ1-2
len: 12
abundance: few
v_gene: TRBV7-9
d_gene: NA

CDR3aa: CASSLDSVNYEQYF
CDR3nt: TGTGCCAGCAGCTTGGATAGCGTGAACTACGAGCAGTACTTC
j_gene: TRBJ2-7
len: 14
abundance: NA
v_gene: TRBV7-9
d_gene: NA

CDR3aa: CASSLIQWRERTYEQYF
CDR3nt: TGTGCCAGCAGTTTGATCCAATGGCGGGAGCGTACCTACGAGCAGTACTTC
j_gene: TRBJ2-7
len: 17
abundance: NA
v_gene: TRBV28
d_gene: TRBD2